This T cell receptor beta chain was documented in a study of T cell repertoires in cytomegalovirus infection. From the reads, TCRdb called clonotypes with MiXCR, one entry per CDR3 protein. The repertoire holds 250,000 to 300,000 distinct CDR3 sequences, with about 15% as singletons. The V gene's germline CDR1 is SEHNR and CDR2 FQNEAQ (reference sequence). The CDR3 length is 12 residues. Trimming left V 5 bases short and J 11 bases short, with 15 bases between. This clonotype was seen a handful of times. The sequenced sample was CD8+ T cells from PBMCs. The chain couples TRBV7-9 to TRBJ1-1; the D is unclear. This receptor was taken from a human donor in good health (CMV status not recorded). Some clones in this sample may be carry-over from other donors' samples. The CDR3 here is CASSPFPSEAFF. CDR3 coding DNA: TGTGCCAGCAGCCCATTTCCCTCAGAGGCTTTCTTT.